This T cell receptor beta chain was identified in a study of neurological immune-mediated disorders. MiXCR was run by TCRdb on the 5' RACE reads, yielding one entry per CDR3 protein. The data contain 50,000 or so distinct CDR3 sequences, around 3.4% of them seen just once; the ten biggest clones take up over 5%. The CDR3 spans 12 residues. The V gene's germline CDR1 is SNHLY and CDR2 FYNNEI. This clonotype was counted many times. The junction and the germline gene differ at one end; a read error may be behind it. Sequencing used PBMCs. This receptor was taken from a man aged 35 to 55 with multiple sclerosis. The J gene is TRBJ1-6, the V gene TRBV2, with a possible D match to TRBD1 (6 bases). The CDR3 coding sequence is TGTGCCAGCAGCCTACAGGGTGCCCCTCCGAACTTT. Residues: CASSLQGAPPNF.